This entry is about one TCR beta chain. Trimming cost V 6 bases and J 8 bases; bases outside gene matches: 8. Germline CDR1 reads LGHDT; CDR2 reads YNNKEL (reference sequence). This CDR3 spans 13 amino acids. The data originate from a study of blood T cell repertoires in COVID-19. TCRdb's copy holds only in-frame clones and misses some; the assay was immunoSEQ multiplex PCR. The data hold 60,000 to 70,000 clones, with about 75% observed a single time. The source is a woman older than 75 with acute or convalescent COVID-19. The sequenced material came from peripheral blood. The chain has TRBV3-1 (or the pseudogene TRBV3-2) and TRBJ2-3; TRBD2 matches 7 bases. The CDR3 DNA sequence: TGTGCCAGCAGGGACGGCGGGGGTGCTACGCAGTATTTT. Protein sequence: CASRDGGGATQYF.